The 10 T cell receptor beta chains below all came from one sample that was sequenced in a study of human T cells and chemical hapten exposure. The time point is: patch test 1, 2 weeks after DPC sensitization. As to treatment: therapeutic diphenylcyclopropenone sensitization with weekly scalp DPC. TCRdb re-called the RACE reads with MiXCR, one entry per CDR3 protein. The sample records around 110,000 distinct CDR3 sequences, 9% to 13% being singletons. Specimen: whole blood, collected in connection with sensitization to the hapten diphenylcyclopropenone (DPC). These receptors came from a woman aged 45-65 years with alopecia areata. Some clones in this sample may be carry-over from other donors' samples.

J is TRBJ1-5 and V is TRBV7-9; maybe TRBD1 (5 bases). V lost 5 bases and J lost 5, with 13 bases in between. Looked up from germline, CDR1 is SEHNR and CDR2 is FQNEAQ (reference sequence). The CDR3 runs 14 residues. The CDR3 reads CASSPSLGDQPQHF. The DNA for the CDR3 is TGTGCCAGCAGCCCCTCCCTGGGGGATCAGCCCCAGCATTTT.

This clonotype was seen many times. This rearrangement joins TRBV4-2 to TRBJ1-5; D ambiguous. The CDR3 totals 13 residues. With 0 bases removed from V and 7 bases from J, the gap between germline ends came to 7 bases. In germline, CDR1 is LGHNA, CDR2 YNFKEQ. The chain's CDR3 is CASSQDWAQPQHF. CDR3 bases: TGTGCCAGCAGCCAAGATTGGGCGCAGCCCCAGCATTTT.

In its sample, this clonotype was seen many times. V and J are TRBV6-4 and TRBJ2-1; D might be TRBD1 (5 bases). The germline CDR1 and CDR2 sequences are MRHNA and SNTAGT. The CDR3 is 12 amino acids. Between the trimmed V and J ends, which lost 4 bases and 6 bases, there was a span of 7 bases. In nucleotides, the CDR3 is TGTGCCAGCAGTGTGGGGCCCAATGAGCAGTTCTTC. It codes for CASSVGPNEQFF.

This clonotype came up a few times. V is TRBV27 and J is TRBJ2-1, with TRBD1 matching over 7 bases. Germline CDR1 MNHEY, CDR2 SMNVEV (reference sequence). The J segment lost 5 bases and the V segment lost 2 bases, leaving 3 bases of the junction unmatched. The CDR3 is 14 residues long. The chain's CDR3 is CASSLGTANNEQFF. DNA of the CDR3: TGTGCCAGCAGTTTAGGGACAGCCAACAATGAGCAGTTCTTC.

The table lists this clonotype with many counts. The chain couples TRBV4-1 to TRBJ1-1; 10 bases are a match to TRBD1. The CDR3 sequence is 17 residues long. Germline CDR1 MGHRA, CDR2 YSYEKL. The junction had 12 bases not matched to a gene; V was cut back by 4 bases and J by 4 bases. The CDR3 protein is CASSLRTGGPKGTEAFF. CDR3 DNA sequence: TGCGCCAGCAGCCTTCGGACAGGGGGGCCAAAGGGCACTGAAGCTTTCTTT.

This rearrangement joins TRBV12-3 or TRBV12-4 to TRBJ1-6; 9 nucleotides align to TRBD1. V shed 6 bases and J 6 bases; nucleotides not matched to a gene: 3. This CDR3 has 14 residues. The CDR3 coding sequence is TGTGCCAGCAGCACAGGGGGCTTTAATTCACCCCTCCACTTT. Translation: CASSTGGFNSPLHF.

This clonotype has ten or more counts. The rearrangement joins TRBV20-1 to TRBJ2-7; maybe TRBD2 (6 bases). V lost 1 base, J lost 4 bases, and 14 bases lay in between. Germline V lookup: CDR1 DFQATT, CDR2 SNEGSKA (reference sequence). The CDR3 covers 14 residues. The CDR3 here is CSARGGGDSYEQYF. The DNA for the CDR3 is TGCAGTGCTAGAGGGGGAGGCGACAGTTACGAGCAGTACTTC.

This clonotype was counted at least ten times. The rearrangement joins TRBV12-3 or TRBV12-4 to TRBJ1-4; D is uncertain. The length of the CDR3 is 13 residues. V was shortened by 2 bases and J by 4 bases, with 5 bases between the two germline ends. CDR3 residues: CASSLRRNEKLFF. In DNA form, the CDR3 reads TGTGCCAGCAGTTTAAGACGTAATGAAAAACTGTTTTTT.

This clonotype was found a few times. V and J are TRBV28 and TRBJ1-6; D perhaps matches TRBD1 (6 bases). V was pared by 5 bases and J by 13 bases, with 15 bases between. The CDR3 runs 13 residues. CDR1 and CDR2 from the germline V gene are MDHEN and SYDVKM. The CDR3 spells CASSPGQFSPLHF. The CDR3 DNA is TGTGCCAGCAGTCCCGGACAGTTTTCTCCCCTCCACTTT.

This clonotype was counted at least ten times. The V call is TRBV5-5, the J call TRBJ2-3; possibly TRBD1 for D (6 bases). CDR3 length equals 15 residues. V lost 5 bases, J lost 3 bases, and 16 bases lay in between. The germline V gene has CDR1 SGHKS and CDR2 YYEKEE (reference sequence). This CDR3 reads CASSPGVGATDTQYF. Here the CDR3 DNA reads TGTGCCAGCAGTCCAGGGGTTGGGGCTACAGATACGCAGTATTTT. The complete variable domain, with remaining parts taken from reference TRBV5-5 and TRBJ2-3, reads DAGVTQSPTHLIKTRGQQVTLRCSPISGHKSVSWYQQVLGQGPQFIFQYYEKEERGRGNFPDRFSARQFPNYSSELNVNALLLGDSALYLCASSPGVGATDTQYFGPGTRLTVL.